Shown below are 15 T cell receptor beta chains from a single sample sequenced in a study of blood T cell repertoires in COVID-19. Here immunoSEQ multiplex PCR was the method, and the copy in TCRdb shows in-frame clones only, minus some. This sample yields some 150,000 clones, of which more than 75% are seen a single time; over 7.5% belongs to the top ten. The material sequenced was peripheral blood. The receptors shown here come from a woman in her seventies with acute or convalescent COVID-19.

This clone was detected a few times. V gene TRBV28 combines with J gene TRBJ2-3, with D possibly being TRBD2 (5 bases). The CDR3 extends over 17 amino acids. Germline V gene lookup returns CDR1 MDHEN and CDR2 SYDVKM. The ends were cut back, 3 bases at V and 2 bases at J, with 18 bases in the middle. Written as DNA, the CDR3 is TGTGCCAGCAGTTTTCTTCCCGGGAAAAAGCACACAGATACGCAGTATTTT. Translation gives CASSFLPGKKHTDTQYF.

The chain couples TRBV27 to TRBJ2-7, with 8 nucleotides matching TRBD1. The CDR3 runs 15 residues. Losses at the gene ends were 5 bases for V and 0 bases for J; bases not matched to a gene: 6. CDR1 is MNHEY and CDR2 is SMNVEV in the germline V gene (reference sequence). As DNA, the CDR3 is TGTGCCAGCAGTACCCAAACAGGGGGCTCCTACGAGCAGTACTTC. Translation gives CASSTQTGGSYEQYF.

V gene TRBV3-1 (or the pseudogene TRBV3-2) combines with J gene TRBJ1-1; 7 bases match TRBD1. Germline V lookup: CDR1 LGHDT, CDR2 YNNKEL (reference sequence). The CDR3 runs to 14 residues. The V segment lost 4 bases and the J segment 5 bases; nucleotides outside the gene matches: 7. The CDR3 region is CASSPEGAGTEAFF. CDR3 sequence (DNA): TGTGCCAGCAGCCCAGAGGGGGCTGGAACTGAAGCTTTCTTT.

The chain uses TRBV6-6 and TRBJ2-2; 8 bases align to TRBD1. J gave up 1 base and V 6 bases, and 7 bases lay outside the gene matches. Germline loops: CDR1 MNHNY, CDR2 SVGAGI (reference sequence). This CDR3 is 16 amino acids long. CDR3 protein: CASRSRGTGNTGELFF. Written as DNA, the CDR3 is TGTGCCAGCAGATCCCGCGGGACAGGGAACACCGGGGAGCTGTTTTTT.

The V call is TRBV18, the J call TRBJ1-2; no firm D call. CDR3 length: 13 amino acids. Germline V gene lookup returns CDR1 KGHSH and CDR2 LQKENI. V dropped 2 bases and J dropped 5 bases, with 9 bases sitting between them. The chain's CDR3 is CASSPAQMYGYTF. CDR3 in DNA: TGTGCCAGCTCACCAGCACAGATGTATGGCTACACCTTC.

V is TRBV9 and J is TRBJ1-1; D might be TRBD1 (6 bases). The CDR3 is 14 amino acids. Germline V gene sequence: CDR1 SGDLS, CDR2 YYNGEE. The V gene lost 5 bases and the J gene lost 3 bases, with 14 bases spanning the gap. The CDR3 sequence is CASRPQGQHTEAFF. CDR3 bases: TGTGCCAGCAGACCACAGGGCCAACACACTGAAGCTTTCTTT.

The chain combines TRBV9 with TRBJ1-1; D unresolved. Per the germline V gene, CDR1 is SGDLS and CDR2 is YYNGEE. This CDR3 is built from 14 residues. Trimming shortened V by 0 bases and J by 4 bases, and 10 bases separated the two germline ends. The CDR3 sequence: CASSVGSGSTEAFF. CDR3 DNA: TGTGCCAGCAGCGTAGGATCCGGGTCCACTGAAGCTTTCTTT. Full variable domain (rest looked up from reference TRBV9 and TRBJ1-1): DSGVTQTPKHLITATGQRVTLRCSPRSGDLSVYWYQQSLDQGLQFLIQYYNGEERAKGNILERFSAQQFPDLHSELNLSSLELGDSALYFCASSVGSGSTEAFFGQGTRLTVV.

The gene calls are TRBV9 and TRBJ2-7, with 8 bases matching TRBD1. The CDR3 has 14 amino acids. CDR1 is SGDLS, CDR2 YYNGEE, per germline. V dropped 4 bases and J dropped 4; count of bases not matched to a gene: 7. This chain's CDR3 is CASSFGQGNYEQYF. The DNA for the CDR3 is TGTGCCAGCAGCTTTGGACAGGGCAATTACGAGCAGTACTTC.

This clone turned up a few times. The chain combines TRBV11-1 with TRBJ1-1; D unclear. V lost 7 bases, J lost 0 bases, and 15 bases lay in between. CDR1 is SGHAT, CDR2 FQDESV, per germline (reference sequence). This CDR3 is 15 amino acids long. The CDR3 bases are TGTGCCAGCATCTCACTCTCCCGGTTGAACACTGAAGCTTTCTTT. This gives the protein CASISLSRLNTEAFF.

The rearrangement joins TRBV28 to TRBJ1-1, with D possibly being TRBD1 (6 bases). The CDR3 is 13 residues long. The V end was cut by 7 bases, the J end by 0 bases, with 9 bases between. Germline values: CDR1 MDHEN, CDR2 SYDVKM. CDR3 amino acids: CASMDSLNTEAFF. For the CDR3, the DNA is TGTGCCAGCATGGACAGTCTGAACACTGAAGCTTTCTTT. Using reference TRBV28 and TRBJ1-1 for the parts outside the CDR3, the full variable domain is DVKVTQSSRYLVKRTGEKVFLECVQDMDHENMFWYRQDPGLGLRLIYFSYDVKMKEKGDIPEGYSVSREKKERFSLILESASTNQTSMYLCASMDSLNTEAFFGQGTRLTVV.

The rearrangement joins TRBV11-2 to TRBJ2-1, with D maybe TRBD2 (5 bases). The CDR3 has 14 amino acids. V lost 1 base and J 4 bases, leaving 8 bases between the germline ends. The germline V gene has CDR1 SGHAT and CDR2 FQNNGV. CDR3 protein: CASSLGGQYNEQFF. The DNA of the CDR3 is TGTGCCAGCAGCTTAGGAGGGCAATACAATGAGCAGTTCTTC. The variable domain in full, with the rest retrieved from reference TRBV11-2 and TRBJ2-1, is EAGVAQSPRYKIIEKRQSVAFWCNPISGHATLYWYQQILGQGPKLLIQFQNNGVVDDSQLPKDRFSAERLKGVDSTLKIQPAKLEDSAVYLCASSLGGQYNEQFFGPGTRLTVL.

The chain is built from TRBV7-2 and TRBJ1-3, with D tentatively TRBD1 (5 bases). Germline V lookup: CDR1 SGHTA, CDR2 FQGNSA. Trimming shortened V by 5 bases and J by 0 bases, and 14 bases separated the two germline ends. CDR3 length: 16 amino acids. CDR3 amino acids: CASSRSTVLSGNTIYF. The CDR3 nucleotides read TGTGCCAGCAGCCGTTCGACAGTCCTCTCTGGAAACACCATATATTTT. Complete variable domain (other parts from reference TRBV7-2 and TRBJ1-3): GAGVSQSPSNKVTEKGKDVELRCDPISGHTALYWYRQSLGQGLEFLIYFQGNSAPDKSGLPSDRFSAERTGGSVSTLTIQRTQQEDSAVYLCASSRSTVLSGNTIYFGEGSWLTVV.

The chain uses TRBV12-3 or TRBV12-4 and TRBJ2-2; tentative D call: TRBD2 (6 bases). V lost 7 bases and J 5 bases, leaving 11 bases between the germline ends. The CDR3 has 13 amino acids. CDR3 sequence: CASMPRGTGELFF. The CDR3 bases are TGTGCCAGCATGCCTCGGGGGACCGGGGAGCTGTTTTTT.

The rearrangement uses TRBV6-5 and TRBJ1-3; TRBD1 agrees at 7 bases. Looked up from germline, CDR1 is MNHEY and CDR2 is SVGAGI. The CDR3 sequence is 14 residues long. Trimming took 7 bases from V and 2 from J; bases not matched to a gene: 5. The DNA for the CDR3 is TGTGCCAGCACCAGGACAGGAACTGGAAACACCATATATTTT. Translation gives CASTRTGTGNTIYF.

The gene calls are TRBV28 and TRBJ2-1; possibly TRBD2 for D (6 bases). Looked up from germline, CDR1 is MDHEN and CDR2 is SYDVKM. Between the trimmed V and J ends, which lost 6 bases and 6 bases, there was a span of 15 bases. CDR3 size: 14 residues. CDR3 nucleotides: TGTGCCAGCAGCCTCGGGGGTTCGGTCAATGAGCAGTTCTTC. This encodes CASSLGGSVNEQFF.